These 14 T cell receptor beta chains originate from one sample sequenced in a study of blood T cell repertoires in COVID-19. Produced via immunoSEQ multiplex PCR; TCRdb's table is partial and in-frame only. The sample shows about 210,000 clones, roughly four fifths of them seen only once. The sequenced sample was peripheral blood. The receptors shown here come from a woman in her 70s with COVID-19, enrolled during active disease.

The rearrangement uses TRBV6-5 and TRBJ1-4; TRBD1 might be the D (5 bases). In germline, CDR1 is MNHEY, CDR2 SVGAGI. The CDR3 is 15 amino acids. Trimming took 0 bases from V and 6 from J, leaving 11 bases between them. DNA of the CDR3: TGTGCCAGCAGTTACTCTGCAGGGTTAGATGAAAAACTGTTTTTT. It encodes CASSYSAGLDEKLFF.

V and J are TRBV28 and TRBJ2-7; weak D call: TRBD2 (6 bases). Germline V gives CDR1 MDHEN, CDR2 SYDVKM. This CDR3 is built from 15 residues. V gave up 5 bases and J gave up 4 bases, with 18 bases separating them. CDR3: CASSLGGTPQYEQYF. CDR3 nucleotide sequence: TGTGCCAGCAGTCTTGGGGGGACTCCCCAATACGAGCAGTACTTC. Drawing the rest from reference TRBV28 and TRBJ2-7, the complete variable domain is DVKVTQSSRYLVKRTGEKVFLECVQDMDHENMFWYRQDPGLGLRLIYFSYDVKMKEKGDIPEGYSVSREKKERFSLILESASTNQTSMYLCASSLGGTPQYEQYFGPGTRLTVT.

The chain employs TRBV7-2 and TRBJ2-5; no firm D call. Trimming shortened V by 1 base and J by 3 bases, and 12 bases separated the two germline ends. Germline V gene sequence: CDR1 SGHTA, CDR2 FQGNSA. The CDR3 length is 15 residues. In nucleotides, the CDR3 is TGTGCCAGCAGCTTAGGAGGTGGATTCGAAGAGACCCAGTACTTC. It codes for CASSLGGGFEETQYF.

The rearrangement links TRBV7-2 to TRBJ1-5; D unresolved. V was shortened by 1 base and J by 4 bases, with 14 bases between the two germline ends. Germline V gene lookup returns CDR1 SGHTA and CDR2 FQGNSA. This CDR3 has 16 amino acids. The CDR3 bases are TGTGCCAGCAGCTTAGGGCTCGGCGGCACTAATCAGCCCCAGCATTTT. It yields the protein CASSLGLGGTNQPQHF. Filled out from reference TRBV7-2 and TRBJ1-5, the complete variable domain reads GAGVSQSPSNKVTEKGKDVELRCDPISGHTALYWYRQSLGQGLEFLIYFQGNSAPDKSGLPSDRFSAERTGGSVSTLTIQRTQQEDSAVYLCASSLGLGGTNQPQHFGDGTRLSIL.

This clone was detected once. The chain joins TRBV5-1 to TRBJ2-1; the match to TRBD2 covers 15 bases. The CDR3 sequence is 16 residues long. Germline CDR1 is SGHRS and CDR2 is YFSETQ. The J segment lost 7 bases and the V segment lost 5 bases, leaving 7 bases of the junction unmatched. The CDR3 is CASRRGTSGRLNEQFF. CDR3 bases: TGCGCCAGCAGGCGCGGGACTAGCGGGAGGCTTAATGAGCAGTTCTTC. The full variable domain, rest sourced from reference TRBV5-1 and TRBJ2-1, is KAGVTQTPRYLIKTRGQQVTLSCSPISGHRSVSWYQQTPGQGLQFLFEYFSETQRNKGNFPGRFSGRQFSNSRSEMNVSTLELGDSALYLCASRRGTSGRLNEQFFGPGTRLTVL.

The genes are TRBV4-3 and TRBJ1-2, with 7 positions matching TRBD1. There are 15 residues in the CDR3. The V segment lost 0 bases and the J segment 9 bases; nucleotides outside the gene matches: 10. In germline, CDR1 is LGHNA, CDR2 YSLEER. The chain's CDR3 is CASSQDSWAGGSYTF. In nucleotides, the CDR3 is TGCGCCAGCAGCCAAGATAGTTGGGCAGGGGGGAGCTACACCTTC.

The V gene is TRBV3-1 (or the pseudogene TRBV3-2), the J gene TRBJ2-1; D may be TRBD1 (5 bases). V lost 5 bases and J lost 8, with 13 bases in between. CDR1 and CDR2 from the germline V gene are LGHDT and YNNKEL (reference sequence). The CDR3 extends over 13 amino acids. CDR3 sequence: CASSYQGFDEQFF. The CDR3 DNA reads TGTGCCAGCAGCTATCAGGGATTCGATGAGCAGTTCTTC.

This clone was picked up a small number of times. V gene TRBV7-6 combines with J gene TRBJ2-7, with a possible D match to TRBD2 (5 bases). The CDR3 totals 15 residues. With 2 bases removed from V and 5 bases from J, the gap between germline ends came to 16 bases. The V gene's germline CDR1 is SGHVS and CDR2 FNYEAQ. The CDR3 bases are TGTGCCAGCAGCTTATTGGCAGGAGGTGAAGACGAGCAGTACTTC. Amino acid sequence: CASSLLAGGEDEQYF.

In its sample, this clone was seen a few times. The chain carries TRBV19 and TRBJ2-2; D gene unclear. V was cut by 4 bases and J by 0 bases, with 9 bases left in between. Per germline, CDR1 LNHDA and CDR2 SQIVND (reference sequence). CDR3 length: 15 residues. The CDR3 spells CASSTSLTNTGELFF. The CDR3 region has the DNA TGTGCCAGTAGTACCTCCCTTACGAACACCGGGGAGCTGTTTTTT.

The CDR3 here is CASSSTGGGFEKLFF. The CDR3 nucleotides are TGTGCCAGCAGCTCCACAGGGGGCGGTTTTGAAAAACTGTTTTTT. The rearrangement uses TRBV6-5 and TRBJ1-4, with TRBD1 identical over 9 bases. The CDR3 has 15 amino acids. Germline V lookup: CDR1 MNHEY, CDR2 SVGAGI. The junction had 9 bases not matched to a gene; V was cut back by 6 bases and J by 7 bases.

The chain combines TRBV9 with TRBJ2-5; 8 bases match TRBD1. CDR3 length equals 14 residues. The trim removed 4 bases at V and 4 bases at J, leaving 6 bases unmatched. Germline V gene sequence: CDR1 SGDLS, CDR2 YYNGEE. In nucleotides, the CDR3 is TGTGCCAGCAGCCCAGGGGGCTCCGGAGAGACCCAGTACTTC. It encodes CASSPGGSGETQYF.

The V gene is TRBV19, the J gene TRBJ2-6; weak D call: TRBD2 (5 bases). V was pared by 4 bases and J by 2 bases, with 9 bases between. The CDR3 length is 15 residues. Per germline, CDR1 LNHDA and CDR2 SQIVND (reference sequence). This CDR3 is CASSNLLAGANVLTF. The CDR3 nucleotides read TGTGCCAGTAGTAACCTACTAGCTGGGGCCAACGTCCTGACTTTC.

V and J are TRBV9 and TRBJ1-1; the D gene is possibly TRBD1 (5 bases). The CDR3 is 15 residues long. Per the germline V gene, CDR1 is SGDLS and CDR2 is YYNGEE. V was clipped by 4 bases and J by 0 bases, with 13 bases between them. CDR3 nucleotide sequence: TGTGCCAGCAGCCCCGTAACAGGCATGAACACTGAAGCTTTCTTT. This gives the protein CASSPVTGMNTEAFF.

In this sample, this clone turned up once. This chain joins TRBV9 and TRBJ1-6, with D hard to call. The CDR3 is 14 residues long. Trimming stripped 2 bases from V and 9 bases from J, with 12 bases between. In germline, CDR1 is SGDLS, CDR2 YYNGEE. In DNA form, the CDR3 reads TGTGCCAGCAGCGTCTCACAGTTTGGTTCACCCCTCCACTTT. This sequence encodes CASSVSQFGSPLHF.